The rows below give T cell receptor beta chains drawn from one sample of a study of response to subunit inactivated influenza vaccine. TCRdb re-derived calls from the RT-PCR reads in MiXCR, one entry per CDR3 protein. The table lists roughly 790,000 distinct CDR3 sequences, over 20% of them singletons. The sequences come from PBMCs from blood, collected less than 6 days after vaccination. The receptors were gathered from a man aged 50 to 60 who received an inactivated influenza vaccine. The CDR3 runs from the conserved cysteine through the conserved F or W. The D gene is left open where the match is weak. Clone size is shown for a subset of rows, as once, few, many or a class of expanded clone.

>NA|TRBJ1-1|TRBV5-6|TRBD1
CASRVQGRTEAFF
TGTGCCAGCAGAGTACAGGGGAGGACTGAAGCTTTCTTT
>NA|TRBJ2-1|TRBV4-1|TRBD2
CASSQEGLAGTNEQFF
TGCGCCAGCAGCCAAGAGGGACTAGCGGGGACCAATGAGCAGTTCTTC
>NA|TRBJ2-5|TRBV29-1|TRBD1
CSEAGQGQETQYF
TGCAGCGAAGCAGGACAGGGCCAAGAGACCCAGTACTTC
>NA|TRBJ2-7|TRBV5-6|TRBD2
CASSLGDYSYEQYF
TGTGCCAGCAGCTTGGGGGACTACTCCTACGAGCAGTACTTC
>few|TRBJ2-7|TRBV7-2|NA
CASLVGVGREQYF
TGTGCCAGCCTTGTGGGGGTAGGACGCGAGCAGTACTTC
>NA|TRBJ2-1|TRBV6-1|NA
CASSEGGGYNGFF
TGTGCCAGCAGTGAAGGGGGCGGATACAATGGGTTCTTC
>NA|TRBJ2-1|TRBV12-3/TRBV12-4|TRBD2
CASRALAGGFNEQFF
TGTGCCAGCAGGGCACTAGCGGGGGGGTTCAATGAGCAGTTCTTC
>NA|TRBJ2-7|TRBV12-3/TRBV12-4|TRBD2
CASSLGSGRTVYEQYF
TGTGCCAGCAGTTTGGGGAGCGGGAGGACGGTCTACGAGCAGTACTTC
>NA|TRBJ2-3|TRBV5-1|NA
CASSPAGNTDTQYF
TGCGCCAGCAGCCCGGCGGGGAACACAGATACGCAGTATTTT
>few|TRBJ2-7|TRBV10-3|TRBD1
CAIRTTGGFTEQYF
TGTGCCATCAGGACCACAGGGGGCTTCACCGAGCAGTACTTC
>NA|TRBJ1-5|TRBV12-3/TRBV12-4|NA
CASSLDSLLGPQHF
TGTGCCAGCAGTTTAGACAGCCTCCTCGGGCCCCAGCATTTT
>many|TRBJ2-3|TRBV24-1|NA
CATSDHHDTQYF
TGTGCCACCAGTGACCATCACGATACGCAGTATTTT
>NA|TRBJ2-3|TRBV11-2|NA
CASSLGVRGDTQYF
TGTGCCAGCAGCTTGGGTGTTAGGGGAGATACGCAGTATTTT
>NA|TRBJ2-7|TRBV7-8|TRBD2
CASSANPLGLAAEQYF
TGTGCCAGCAGCGCCAACCCGCTAGGACTAGCCGCCGAGCAGTACTTC
>few|TRBJ1-3|TRBV5-1|NA
CASNLTDRRTSGNTIYF
TGCGCCAGCAACCTGACAGACCGACGGACCTCTGGAAACACCATATATTTT
>few|TRBJ2-2|TRBV6-1|TRBD1
CASSRTPRRTGPNTGELFF
TGTGCCAGCAGTCGAACCCCCCGGAGGACAGGCCCGAACACCGGGGAGCTGTTTTTT
>once|TRBJ1-1|TRBV11-2|TRBD1
CASRTQDRMNTEAFF
TGTGCCAGCCGGACCCAGGACAGGATGAACACTGAAGCTTTCTTT
>few|TRBJ2-4|TRBV7-2|NA
CASSLWAYDIQYF
TGTGCCAGCAGTCTGTGGGCCTATGACATTCAGTACTTC
>NA|TRBJ2-7|TRBV6-2/TRBV6-3|TRBD1
CASSTPDRGDYEQYF
TGTGCCAGCAGTACGCCGGACAGGGGAGACTACGAGCAGTACTTC
>many|TRBJ2-1|TRBV4-3|TRBD2
CASSQSGGAYNEQFF
TGCGCCAGCAGCCAGAGCGGGGGGGCCTACAATGAGCAGTTCTTC
>NA|TRBJ1-1|TRBV5-1|TRBD1
CASSLTGFQRKDTEAFF
TGCGCCAGCAGCCTGACAGGGTTCCAACGAAAGGACACTGAAGCTTTCTTT
>many|TRBJ2-1|TRBV20-1|TRBD2
CSASGRVFSGGEQFF
TGCAGTGCTAGTGGGCGCGTCTTTAGCGGGGGTGAGCAGTTCTTC
>NA|TRBJ2-5|TRBV10-3|NA
CAISEEGGRTGETQYF
TGTGCCATCAGTGAGGAGGGGGGTCGCACGGGAGAGACCCAGTACTTC
>many|TRBJ2-5|TRBV29-1|TRBD2
CSVGISGGAGETQYF
TGCAGCGTTGGTATTAGCGGGGGGGCGGGAGAGACCCAGTACTTC
>NA|TRBJ1-1|TRBV29-1|NA
CSVGVGTEAFF
TGCAGCGTTGGAGTGGGCACTGAAGCTTTCTTT
>few|TRBJ1-5|TRBV19|TRBD1
CASSMDRGKYNQPQHF
TGTGCCAGTAGTATGGACAGGGGGAAATACAATCAGCCCCAGCATTTT
>NA|TRBJ1-1|TRBV3-1|NA
CASSQGEGVGTEAFF
TGTGCCAGCAGCCAAGGAGAAGGGGTAGGCACTGAAGCTTTCTTT
>few|TRBJ2-2|TRBV11-2|NA
CASSLSRSGELFF
TGTGCCAGCAGCTTATCCCGTTCCGGGGAGCTGTTTTTT
>few|TRBJ2-7|TRBV3-1|TRBD2
CASSLGLTLSYEQYF
TGTGCCAGCAGCCTGGGACTAACACTATCCTACGAGCAGTACTTC
>NA|TRBJ2-6|TRBV6-1|NA
CASSKRGLGANVLTF
TGTGCCAGCAGTAAACGGGGGTTAGGGGCCAACGTCCTGACTTTC
>few|TRBJ2-3|TRBV27|NA
CASSIAISGYPTDTQYF
TGTGCCAGCTCGATTGCGATTAGTGGGTACCCCACAGATACGCAGTATTTT
>few|TRBJ2-1|TRBV6-5|TRBD1
CASSYNGQVISNEQFF
TGTGCCAGCAGTTACAACGGACAGGTGATCTCCAATGAGCAGTTCTTC
>NA|TRBJ2-1|TRBV2|NA
CGGSSYNEQFF
TGTGGGGGGAGCTCCTACAATGAGCAGTTCTTC
>few|TRBJ1-6|TRBV10-3|NA
CAISDLATNSPLHF
TGTGCCATCAGTGACCTGGCAACTAATTCACCCCTCCACTTT
>NA|TRBJ2-7|TRBV5-5|NA
CASSLGHGPIYEQYF
TGTGCCAGCAGCTTGGGGCACGGTCCGATCTACGAGCAGTACTTC
>NA|TRBJ2-7|TRBV5-1|NA
CASSLSSIGGEQYF
TGCGCCAGCAGCTTGAGCAGTATCGGTGGCGAGCAGTACTTC
>few|TRBJ2-5|TRBV20-1|TRBD2
CSATTSGGTQETQYF
TGCAGTGCTACTACTAGCGGGGGGACACAAGAGACCCAGTACTTC
>few|TRBJ1-2|TRBV2|NA
CASSEQQNYGYTF
TGTGCCAGCAGTGAGCAGCAAAACTATGGCTACACCTTC
>NA|TRBJ2-5|TRBV11-2|NA
CASRGSVVQETQYF
TGTGCCAGCAGGGGTTCGGTGGTTCAAGAGACCCAGTACTTC
>few|TRBJ2-2|TRBV4-3|NA
CASSQDSAGELFF
TGCGCCAGCAGCCAAGATTCAGCCGGGGAGCTGTTTTTT
>few|TRBJ2-7|TRBV5-1|TRBD1
CASSGGTGKFYEQYF
TGCGCCAGCAGCGGGGGGACAGGAAAATTTTACGAGCAGTACTTC
>few|TRBJ2-1|TRBV11-2|NA
CASSRLRGLNEQFF
TGTGCCAGCAGCCGGCTTCGGGGGCTGAATGAGCAGTTCTTC
>many|TRBJ2-7|TRBV7-2|NA
CASSGTGIYEQYF
TGTGCCAGCAGCGGCACAGGGATCTACGAGCAGTACTTC
>few|TRBJ2-7|TRBV27|NA
CASSLSATPTYEQYF
TGTGCCAGCAGTTTATCAGCCACGCCAACCTACGAGCAGTACTTC
>few|TRBJ1-1|TRBV5-5|NA
CASSPWDTEAFF
TGTGCCAGCAGCCCGTGGGACACTGAAGCTTTCTTT
>NA|TRBJ2-1|TRBV29-1|NA
CSVVVPAVNEQFF
TGCAGCGTTGTGGTGCCCGCCGTCAATGAGCAGTTCTTC
>NA|TRBJ1-1|TRBV10-3|NA
CAISEGGALNTEAFF
TGTGCCATCAGTGAGGGTGGGGCTCTGAACACTGAAGCTTTCTTT
>few|TRBJ1-1|TRBV13|TRBD1
CASSSRQGATEAFF
TGTGCCAGCAGCTCACGACAGGGGGCCACTGAAGCTTTCTTT
>few|TRBJ1-1|TRBV5-1|NA
CASSLASQGGTEAFF
TGCGCCAGCAGCTTGGCCAGCCAGGGTGGCACTGAAGCTTTCTTT
>few|TRBJ1-1|TRBV10-3|TRBD1
CATTQGAPGTEAFF
TGTGCCACCACCCAGGGGGCGCCGGGGACTGAAGCTTTCTTT
>NA|TRBJ2-1|TRBV9|TRBD2
CASSVGSGGWSSYNEQFF
TGTGCCAGCAGCGTGGGTAGCGGGGGTTGGAGCTCCTACAATGAGCAGTTCTTC
>NA|TRBJ2-5|TRBV25-1|TRBD2
CASSESASGEFRETQYF
TGTGCCAGCAGTGAATCCGCTAGCGGAGAGTTTAGAGAGACCCAGTACTTC
>few|TRBJ2-2|TRBV5-1|NA
CASSFAGTTGELFF
TGCGCCAGCAGCTTCGCGGGGACCACCGGGGAGCTGTTTTTT
>few|TRBJ2-1|TRBV5-6|NA
CASSLRLFSYNEQFF
TGTGCCAGCAGCTTGCGACTATTCTCCTACAATGAGCAGTTCTTC
>few|TRBJ2-1|TRBV12-3/TRBV12-4|NA
CASSSLRGASYNEQFF
TGTGCCAGCAGTTCCCTCCGCGGAGCGAGCTACAATGAGCAGTTCTTC
>NA|TRBJ1-5|TRBV7-8|NA
CASSSTARLGRNQPQHF
TGTGCCAGCAGCTCGACCGCCCGACTAGGGCGCAATCAGCCCCAGCATTTT
>NA|TRBJ2-7|TRBV11-2|NA
CASSALGVGPSYEQYF
TGTGCCAGCAGCGCCCTCGGGGTAGGGCCCTCCTACGAGCAGTACTTC
>NA|TRBJ2-1|TRBV20-1|NA
CSARDYDVTFSYNEQFF
TGCAGTGCTAGAGATTATGATGTGACTTTCTCCTACAATGAGCAGTTCTTC
>NA|TRBJ2-6|TRBV6-1|NA
CASRWPAVTDSSGANVLTF
TGTGCCAGCAGATGGCCCGCTGTGACAGACTCCTCTGGGGCCAACGTCCTGACTTTC
>NA|TRBJ1-4|TRBV4-1|NA
CASSHSQEAQNERLFF
TGCGCCAGCAGCCACTCTCAAGAGGCCCAAAATGAAAGACTGTTTTTT